These T cell receptor beta chains were read from a single sample in a study of neurological immune-mediated disorders. MiXCR was run by TCRdb on the 5' RACE reads, yielding one entry per CDR3 protein. The sample contains around 50,000 distinct CDR3 sequences, 3% to 4.5% of which appear only once. The sample comprised PBMCs. Every receptor here comes from a woman aged 30 to 39 with multiple sclerosis. Each CDR3 is given with its conserved first and last residue. A D gene is named only where the DNA matches it firmly. Clone size is not always given. Where it is, it says once, few, many or a class for expanded clones.

d_call j_call v_call clone_size cdr3_aa cdr3_nt
TRBD2 TRBJ2-5 TRBV7-2 many CASSLGRGKETQYF TGTGCCAGCAGCTTAGGGCGGGGGAAAGAGACCCAGTACTTC
- TRBJ1-3 TRBV9 many CASMGLGNTIYF TGTGCCAGCATGGGCCTGGGAAACACCATATATTTT
- TRBJ2-3 TRBV29-1 - CSVERADTQYF TGCAGCGTTGAACGGGCAGATACGCAGTATTTT
TRBD2 TRBJ2-3 TRBV12-3/TRBV12-4 many CASSYLSGRSTDTQYF TGTGCCAGCAGCTACCTTAGCGGGAGAAGCACAGATACGCAGTATTTT
- TRBJ2-6 TRBV19 - CASRYGAAGANVLTF TGTGCCAGTAGGTACGGCGCCGCTGGGGCCAACGTCCTGACTTTC
TRBD2 TRBJ2-1 TRBV7-2 many CASAGGGKNEQFF TGTGCCAGCGCAGGCGGGGGAAAAAATGAGCAGTTCTTC
- TRBJ1-1 TRBV20-1 many CSAGVGGALSAFF TGCAGTGCAGGGGTGGGGGGGGCGCTGTCTGCTTTCTTT
- TRBJ2-6 TRBV20-1 few CSARPQGSSGAKVLTF TGCAGTGCTAGACCTCAGGGGAGCTCTGGGGCCAAAGTCCTGACTTTC
TRBD1 TRBJ1-1 TRBV15 many CATSRVWDRSAFF TGTGCCACCAGCAGAGTTTGGGACAGATCAGCTTTCTTT
TRBD1 TRBJ1-5 TRBV20-1 many CSARRDSNQPQHF TGCAGTGCCCGCCGGGACAGTAATCAGCCCCAGCATTTT
TRBD1 TRBJ1-2 TRBV5-1 many CASSLGTGLGYTF TGCGCCAGCAGCTTGGGGACAGGCCTCGGCTACACCTTC
- TRBJ2-1 TRBV7-8 many CASSFGVGLYNEQFF TGTGCCAGCAGCTTCGGGGTGGGGCTCTACAATGAGCAGTTCTTC
TRBD1 TRBJ1-6 TRBV12-3/TRBV12-4 many CASSRGGNNSPLHF TGTGCCAGCAGCAGGGGGGGAAATAATTCACCCCTCCACTTT
- TRBJ1-2 TRBV19 many CASKVGLGYTF TGTGCCAGTAAGGTCGGACTCGGCTACACCTTC
- TRBJ1-1 TRBV3-1 few CASSQGLGANTEAFF TGTGCCAGCAGCCAAGGGTTGGGAGCTAACACTGAAGCTTTCTTT
- TRBJ2-5 TRBV12-3/TRBV12-4 many CASNITPVGTQYF TGTGCCAGCAATATAACCCCGGTGGGGACCCAGTACTTC
- TRBJ2-2 TRBV5-1 many CASSLAAGELFF TGCGCCAGCAGCTTGGCCGCGGGGGAGCTGTTTTTT
TRBD1 TRBJ2-7 TRBV28 many CASSSILGTGAYEQYF TGTGCCAGCAGTTCCATTCTTGGGACAGGGGCCTACGAGCAGTACTTC
TRBD2 TRBJ2-7 TRBV7-9 many CASSLQISPLAGKQYF TGTGCCAGCAGCCTCCAAATTAGCCCTTTAGCGGGCAAGCAGTACTTC
TRBD2 TRBJ2-1 TRBV12-3/TRBV12-4 many CASTERGSNEQFF TGTGCCAGCACCGAGCGGGGGAGTAATGAGCAGTTCTTC
TRBD1 TRBJ2-7 TRBV7-2 many CASSFDRVGEQYF TGTGCCAGCAGCTTTGACAGGGTAGGCGAGCAGTACTTC
TRBD1 TRBJ2-7 TRBV10-3 many CASGTGFPNEQYF TGTGCCTCAGGGACAGGGTTCCCCAACGAGCAGTACTTC
TRBD1 TRBJ2-5 TRBV19 many CASTPTGGVGTQYF TGTGCCAGTACCCCGACAGGGGGGGTGGGTACCCAGTACTTC
TRBD2 TRBJ2-7 TRBV3-1 - CASSQATGGTHPYEQYF TGTGCCAGCAGCCAAGCCACGGGGGGGACCCATCCCTACGAGCAGTACTTC
TRBD2 TRBJ2-2 TRBV6-2/TRBV6-3 many CASSSRLAGGTGELFF TGTGCCAGCAGTTCGAGACTAGCGGGAGGAACCGGGGAGCTGTTTTTT
- TRBJ1-2 TRBV3-1 many CASSPPRGRVGYTF TGTGCCAGCAGCCCCCCCCGGGGTCGCGTGGGCTACACCTTC